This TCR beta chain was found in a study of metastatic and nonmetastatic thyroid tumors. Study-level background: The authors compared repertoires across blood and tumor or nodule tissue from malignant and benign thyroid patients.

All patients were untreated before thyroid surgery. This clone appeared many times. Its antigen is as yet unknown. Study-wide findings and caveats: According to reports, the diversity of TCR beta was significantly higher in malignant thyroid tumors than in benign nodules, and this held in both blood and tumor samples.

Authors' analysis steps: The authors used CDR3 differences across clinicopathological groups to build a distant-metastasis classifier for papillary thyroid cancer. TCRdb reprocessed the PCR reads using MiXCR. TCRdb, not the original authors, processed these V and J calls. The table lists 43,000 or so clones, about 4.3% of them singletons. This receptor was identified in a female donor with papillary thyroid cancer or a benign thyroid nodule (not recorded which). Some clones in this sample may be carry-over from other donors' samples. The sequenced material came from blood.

Here the CDR3 reads CASSLAAGGGYTF. The CDR3 nucleotides are TGTGCCAGCAGCTTAGCGGCAGGGGGGGGCTACACCTTC. This chain connects TRBV7-9 to TRBJ1-2; TRBD1 aligns across 7 bases. The germline gives CDR1 SEHNR, CDR2 FQNEAQ (reference sequence). The CDR3 has 13 amino acids. After removal of 0 bases from V and 8 bases from J, the junction contained 3 bases not matched to a gene.